Included here is one T cell receptor beta chain sequence, with context. This specimen belongs to a study of blood T cell repertoires in COVID-19. The wider study: Sites across the United States, Italy and Spain contributed samples from acute and convalescent COVID-19. PBMCs, B-cell-depleted T cells, or T cells were the source of the cDNA or gDNA that made up the material.

Authors' processing steps: Reference gene primers were amplified, and this amplification served to estimate nucleated cell counts. The repertoire was sequenced with immunoSEQ multiplex PCR; TCRdb's copy has only in-frame clones and lacks some. The V and J calls and the clone size are those of that table, but D and trimming were determined from the DNA. The repertoire holds 250,000 to 350,000 clones, with approximately 85% as singletons. One Seattle source followed patients from active infection through their disease course. This clonotype was sampled from a human donor with COVID-19, enrolled during active disease. The donor label of this sample is uncertain. Sequenced input: peripheral blood.

This CDR3 is CASLTSRNTGELFF. As DNA, the CDR3 is TGTGCCAGCCTTACCAGTCGGAACACCGGGGAGCTGTTTTTT. V gene TRBV28 combines with J gene TRBJ2-2; D gene unclear. Trimming pared 8 bases from V and 1 base from J, leaving 11 bases between. The CDR3 is made up of 14 amino acids. Per the germline V gene, CDR1 is MDHEN and CDR2 is SYDVKM.